Included here is one TCR beta chain sequence, with context. The record originates from a study of blood T cell repertoires in COVID-19. The overall study: Nucleic acid was either cDNA or gDNA, and it came from T cells, B-cell-depleted T cells, or PBMCs.

In germline, CDR1 is SGDLS, CDR2 YYNGEE. Trimming took off 0 bases at V and 8 bases at J, with 6 bases between the two ends. CDR3 length equals 13 residues. Original handling: Estimation of nucleated cell counts was performed using reference gene primer amplification. TCRdb keeps only in-frame clones here, not all; method: immunoSEQ multiplex PCR. That table gives V, J and clone size, and the DNA gave D and trimming. The sample contains 250,000 to 300,000 clones, 80% to 90% of which appear only once. The rearrangement links TRBV9 to TRBJ1-6, with unresolved D. This clonotype was obtained from a woman aged 40 to 49 who had recovered from COVID-19. The material sequenced was peripheral blood. CDR3 DNA sequence: TGTGCCAGCAGCGTAGCGGCGGATTCACCCCTCCACTTT. It encodes CASSVAADSPLHF.